These 19 T cell receptor beta chains originate from one sample sequenced in a study of blood T cell repertoires in COVID-19. Assay used: immunoSEQ multiplex PCR; TCRdb lists only in-frame clones, some missing. The data contain more than 250,000 clones, around 89% of them singletons. The sample was peripheral blood. These receptors were collected from a woman between 50 and 59 years old with COVID-19, enrolled during active disease.

The rearrangement uses TRBV7-9 and TRBJ2-5; D unresolved. Germline lookup yields CDR1 SEHNR and CDR2 FQNEAQ (reference sequence). This CDR3 has 15 amino acids. Trimming left V 0 bases short and J 1 base short, with 9 bases between. The CDR3 sequence is CASSLASLRQETQYF. Here the CDR3 DNA reads TGTGCCAGCAGCTTAGCCTCCCTCCGCCAAGAGACCCAGTACTTC.

V is TRBV27 and J is TRBJ2-4, with 11 bases lining up with TRBD1. The V segment lost 9 bases and the J segment 6 bases; nucleotides outside the gene matches: 1. CDR3 length equals 12 residues. CDR1 is MNHEY and CDR2 is SMNVEV in the germline V gene (reference sequence). For the CDR3, the DNA is TGTGCCAGTGGGACAGGGGGAAACATTCAGTACTTC. It translates to CASGTGGNIQYF.

The chain links TRBV5-6 to TRBJ2-2, with 8 bases lining up with TRBD2. Germline V CDR1 and CDR2: SGHDT, YYEEEE. The CDR3 is 17 residues long. The V and J ends lost 1 base and 2 bases, in that order; junction bases with no gene match: 7. The CDR3 is CASSLFSAGGNTGELFF. The CDR3 region has the DNA TGTGCCAGCAGCTTGTTCTCCGCGGGGGGTAACACCGGGGAGCTGTTTTTT.

The CDR3 nucleotides are TGTGCCAGCAGTTACTCGAGAGGCAGCTATGGCTACACCTTC. Encoded protein: CASSYSRGSYGYTF. This rearrangement joins TRBV6-2 or TRBV6-3 to TRBJ1-2; D is uncertain. The length of the CDR3 is 14 residues. Germline lookup yields CDR1 MNHEY and CDR2 SVGEGT. V was shortened by 0 bases and J by 4 bases, with 9 bases between the two germline ends.

V is TRBV5-5 and J is TRBJ2-3; no clear D. The CDR3 has 16 amino acids. Germline V lookup: CDR1 SGHKS, CDR2 YYEKEE (reference sequence). The V end was cut by 1 base, the J end by 0 bases, with 12 bases between. DNA for the CDR3: TGTGCCAGCAGCTTGTCGGAGCGCACTAGCACAGATACGCAGTATTTT. This codes for CASSLSERTSTDTQYF.

This rearrangement joins TRBV7-3 to TRBJ1-2; D might be TRBD1 (6 bases). The CDR3 totals 13 residues. V was trimmed by 5 bases and J by 4 bases, leaving 11 bases between them. Germline assignment: CDR1 SGHTA and CDR2 FQGTGA. The CDR3 is CASSPQGAYGYTF. The CDR3 nucleotides are TGTGCCAGCAGCCCACAGGGAGCCTATGGCTACACCTTC.

This chain connects TRBV11-2 to TRBJ2-1; TRBD1 matches at 8 bases. The CDR3 length is 15 residues. Germline V gives CDR1 SGHAT, CDR2 FQNNGV. With V trimmed by 5 bases and J by 4 bases, 7 bases remained unmatched. CDR3 sequence: CASSPRDRRYNEQFF. For the CDR3, the DNA is TGTGCCAGCAGCCCCCGGGACAGGAGGTACAATGAGCAGTTCTTC.

J is TRBJ2-7 and V is TRBV5-1, with TRBD1 matching 8 bases. The V and J ends lost 0 bases and 5 bases, in that order; junction bases with no gene match: 4. The germline CDR1 and CDR2 sequences are SGHRS and YFSETQ. CDR3 length: 14 residues. As DNA, the CDR3 is TGCGCCAGCAGCTTGGTCGCAGGGGGCAACGAGCAGTACTTC. It yields the protein CASSLVAGGNEQYF.

V is TRBV3-1 (or the pseudogene TRBV3-2) and J is TRBJ1-1; tentative D call: TRBD1 (6 bases). Germline V gives CDR1 LGHDT, CDR2 YNNKEL (reference sequence). With 2 bases removed from V and 8 bases from J, the gap between germline ends came to 9 bases. There are 12 residues in the CDR3. In DNA, the CDR3 is TGTGCCAGCAGCCAAAGGGGGTTAGAAGCTTTCTTT. Protein sequence: CASSQRGLEAFF.

The chain couples TRBV18 to TRBJ1-5; 10 bases fit TRBD1. The germline V gene has CDR1 KGHSH and CDR2 LQKENI. V gave up 3 bases and J gave up 4 bases; unmatched junction bases: 3. This CDR3 is 15 amino acids long. CDR3 coding DNA: TGTGCCAGCTCACCCACGGGACAGGGGAATCAGCCCCAGCATTTT. Its protein is CASSPTGQGNQPQHF.

The chain joins TRBV5-6 to TRBJ1-4, with D maybe TRBD1 (5 bases). Trimming removed 0 bases from V and 8 bases from J, with 8 bases in between. The CDR3 extends over 13 amino acids. The V gene's germline CDR1 is SGHDT and CDR2 YYEEEE. The CDR3 DNA sequence: TGTGCCAGCAGCTTGGACAGGCGGGAAAAACTGTTTTTT. It is translated as CASSLDRREKLFF.

The chain links TRBV27 to TRBJ2-7, with a possible D match to TRBD2 (6 bases). The V gene lost 7 bases and the J gene lost 2 bases, with 15 bases spanning the gap. The CDR3 has 14 residues. CDR1 and CDR2 (germline): MNHEY, SMNVEV (reference sequence). As DNA, the CDR3 is TGTGCCAGCACATGGGGACGGGGGACCTACGAGCAGTACTTC. Translated: CASTWGRGTYEQYF.

This rearrangement joins TRBV24-1 to TRBJ2-2; 9 bases are shared with TRBD1. Germline V gives CDR1 KGHDR, CDR2 SFDVKD. With V trimmed by 5 bases and J by 5 bases, 11 bases remained unmatched. CDR3 size: 17 residues. CDR3 DNA: TGTGCCACCAGTGCCACCCGGGGACAGGGTTCTACCGGGGAGCTGTTTTTT. Protein sequence: CATSATRGQGSTGELFF.

This chain links TRBV30 with TRBJ2-1; 13 bases line up with TRBD2. The CDR3 is 21 residues long. Germline lookup yields CDR1 GTSNPN and CDR2 SVGIG (reference sequence). The V and J ends lost 2 bases and 2 bases, in that order; junction bases with no gene match: 18. The CDR3 sequence is CAWSWGKPTSGRITPYNEQFF. In DNA, the CDR3 is TGTGCCTGGAGTTGGGGAAAGCCGACTAGCGGGAGGATAACTCCCTACAATGAGCAGTTCTTC.

To note about this clone: Different DNA sequences within this sample yield the same CDR3. V usage is TRBV18 and J usage is TRBJ1-5, with 7 bases that match TRBD1. CDR1 and CDR2 from the germline V gene are KGHSH and LQKENI. V shed 4 bases, J shed 1 base, and the junction held 1 base outside the gene matches. This CDR3 contains 14 residues. The CDR3 DNA reads TGTGCCAGCTCACAACAGGGGAGCAATCAGCCCCAGCATTTT. It encodes CASSQQGSNQPQHF.

The rearrangement links TRBV7-9 to TRBJ2-7; TRBD1 matches at 7 bases. Trimming at V came to 1 base and at J to 4 bases, leaving 4 bases not matched to a gene. This CDR3 comprises 14 residues. From germline, CDR1 is SEHNR and CDR2 FQNEAQ (reference sequence). The CDR3 loop is CASSLGQGWYEQYF. CDR3 coding DNA: TGTGCCAGCAGCTTAGGACAGGGTTGGTACGAGCAGTACTTC. Using reference TRBV7-9 and TRBJ2-7 for the parts outside the CDR3, the full variable domain is DTGVSQNPRHKITKRGQNVTFRCDPISEHNRLYWYRQTLGQGPEFLTYFQNEAQLEKSRLLSDRFSAERPKGSFSTLEIQRTEQGDSAMYLCASSLGQGWYEQYFGPGTRLTVT.

This chain joins TRBV9 and TRBJ2-3; D perhaps matches TRBD1 (6 bases). V lost 2 bases to trimming and J lost 3 bases, with 10 bases between them. The CDR3 consists of 14 residues. Germline V gives CDR1 SGDLS, CDR2 YYNGEE. The CDR3 protein is CASSVGQITDTQYF. CDR3 in DNA: TGTGCCAGCAGCGTTGGACAGATTACAGATACGCAGTATTTT.

The genes are TRBV7-2 and TRBJ2-4; TRBD1 matches at 9 bases. Germline values: CDR1 SGHTA, CDR2 FQGNSA. CDR3 length: 17 residues. V was clipped by 0 bases and J by 7 bases; unmatched bases: 10. CDR3: CASSLAPQGAGLNIQYF. The CDR3 coding sequence is TGTGCCAGCAGCTTAGCCCCACAGGGGGCTGGCTTGAACATTCAGTACTTC.

J is TRBJ2-1 and V is TRBV13; possible D gene TRBD2, 6 bases. Trimming took 1 base from V and 5 from J, leaving 15 bases between them. Germline CDR1 is PRHDT and CDR2 is FYEKMQ (reference sequence). The CDR3 has 16 amino acids. CDR3 sequence reads: CASSLATGGNDNEQFF. CDR3 nucleotide sequence: TGTGCCAGCAGCTTAGCTACGGGCGGGAACGACAATGAGCAGTTCTTC.